Listed below are T cell receptor beta chains from one sample, sequenced in a study of T cells in Graves' hyperthyroidism and ophthalmopathy. In TCRdb, the multiplex PCR reads were re-called with MiXCR into one record per CDR3 protein. The profile shows 350,000 or so distinct CDR3 sequences, 21% of them singletons. Sequences were obtained from blood. The receptor source for this set is a woman aged 50 to 65 with Graves' hyperthyroidism. Both conserved end residues are part of each CDR3. The order of the fields is D gene, J gene, clone size, V gene, CDR3 protein, CDR3 DNA. D genes are given only for firm matches. The size entry is marked missing in some rows and otherwise reads once, few, many or a size class.

>TRBD1|TRBJ1-2|many|TRBV11-2
CASSSSITGGGDGYTF
TGTGCCAGCAGCTCATCGATCACAGGGGGCGGTGATGGCTACACCTTC
>TRBD2|TRBJ2-2|few|TRBV10-3
CAISEVSGGYTGELFF
TGTGCCATCAGTGAGGTCAGCGGGGGGTACACCGGGGAGCTGTTTTTT
>TRBD2|TRBJ2-1|many|TRBV11-2
CASSLRTPGLAGNEQFF
TGTGCCAGCAGCTTAAGGACCCCGGGACTAGCCGGGAATGAGCAGTTCTTC
>.|TRBJ1-1|many|TRBV5-6
CASSLPGGNTEAFF
TGTGCCAGCAGCTTGCCCGGGGGGAACACTGAAGCTTTCTTT
>.|TRBJ1-5|.|TRBV20-1
CSARRTRQGDQPQHF
TGCAGTGCTAGAAGGACTCGCCAGGGTGACCAGCCCCAGCATTTT
>.|TRBJ2-3|many|TRBV28
CASRPRGGTDTQYF
TGTGCCAGCAGGCCGAGGGGGGGCACAGATACGCAGTATTTT
>TRBD1|TRBJ2-7|many|TRBV6-1
CASRQRGTGFNEQYF
TGTGCCAGCAGACAACGGGGGACAGGGTTCAACGAGCAGTACTTC
>TRBD2|TRBJ2-7|many|TRBV14
CASSHDARQREASYEQYF
TGTGCCAGCAGCCACGACGCTAGGCAGCGGGAGGCTTCCTACGAGCAGTACTTC
>TRBD1|TRBJ2-1|.|TRBV6-1
CASSDWWTGLNEQFF
TGTGCCAGCAGTGATTGGTGGACAGGGTTAAATGAGCAGTTCTTC
>TRBD1|TRBJ2-7|many|TRBV3-1
CASSRAGGGNEQYF
TGTGCCAGCAGCCGAGCAGGGGGCGGGAACGAGCAGTACTTC
>.|TRBJ2-3|.|TRBV19
CASQTGASGTDTQYF
TGTGCCAGCCAAACGGGGGCTAGCGGCACAGATACGCAGTATTTT
>.|TRBJ1-5|.|TRBV3-1
CASSQDRPSAGYSNQPQHF
TGTGCCAGCAGCCAAGATCGCCCCTCCGCAGGTTATAGCAATCAGCCCCAGCATTTT
>.|TRBJ2-1|few|TRBV5-1
CASSLSTAYNEQFF
TGCGCCAGCAGCTTGTCGACAGCATACAATGAGCAGTTCTTC
>.|TRBJ2-7|.|TRBV2
CASSEGRGPTYEQYF
TGTGCCAGCAGTGAAGGTCGGGGGCCGACCTACGAGCAGTACTTC
>.|TRBJ2-3|many|TRBV27
CASSWRETDTQYF
TGTGCCAGCAGTTGGAGGGAAACAGATACGCAGTATTTT
>.|TRBJ2-7|.|TRBV12-3/TRBV12-4
CASGSAYEQYF
TGTGCCAGCGGGTCAGCCTACGAGCAGTACTTC
>.|TRBJ2-5|.|TRBV20-1
CSARRAETQYF
TGCAGTGCTAGACGGGCAGAGACCCAGTACTTC
>.|TRBJ1-1|many|TRBV6-1
CASSLNGPNTEAFF
TGTGCCAGCAGTTTGAATGGGCCGAACACTGAAGCTTTCTTT
>.|TRBJ1-3|few|TRBV27
CASSPGGGAGNTIYF
TGTGCCAGCAGCCCCGGCGGGGGAGCTGGAAACACCATATATTTT
>.|TRBJ1-2|few|TRBV28
CASEGRVNYGYTF
TGTGCCAGCGAAGGGAGGGTTAACTATGGCTACACCTTC
>.|TRBJ1-5|many|TRBV3-1
CASSQDRRVGQPQHF
TGTGCCAGCAGCCAAGATCGGAGGGTGGGTCAGCCCCAGCATTTT
>TRBD1|TRBJ2-1|many|TRBV20-1
CSAGTGTGKSEQFF
TGCAGTGCTGGGACCGGGACAGGGAAAAGTGAGCAGTTCTTC
>.|TRBJ2-7|few|TRBV20-1
CSASPPDTYEQYF
TGCAGTGCTAGTCCCCCGGATACCTACGAGCAGTACTTC
>.|TRBJ2-1|many|TRBV20-1
CSATQGGNEQFF
TGCAGTGCGACACAGGGAGGCAATGAGCAGTTCTTC
>TRBD2|TRBJ2-2|many|TRBV2
CASSGLAGGNTGELFF
TGTGCCAGCAGTGGACTAGCGGGCGGGAACACCGGGGAGCTGTTTTTT
>.|TRBJ1-1|many|TRBV6-1
CASRDRMGTEAFF
TGTGCCAGCAGAGACAGGATGGGCACTGAAGCTTTCTTT
>.|TRBJ2-2|many|TRBV4-1
CASSQTTGELFF
TGCGCCAGCAGCCAGACGACCGGGGAGCTGTTTTTT
>TRBD2|TRBJ2-1|few|TRBV5-1
CASSPGTSGGASKEEQFF
TGCGCCAGCAGCCCTGGGACTAGCGGGGGGGCCTCGAAGGAGGAGCAGTTCTTC
>TRBD2|TRBJ2-1|many|TRBV5-1
CASSATSGRAHEQFF
TGCGCCAGCAGCGCGACTAGCGGGAGGGCGCATGAGCAGTTCTTC
>.|TRBJ1-1|.|TRBV6-1
CASSEFETAAFF
TGTGCCAGCAGTGAGTTCGAAACGGCCGCTTTCTTT
>.|TRBJ2-2|few|TRBV4-1
CASSQAGYGGELFF
TGCGCCAGCAGCCAAGCCGGGTATGGGGGGGAGCTGTTTTTT
>TRBD1|TRBJ2-2|many|TRBV28
CASSRDRGRGGELFF
TGTGCCAGCAGTCGGGACAGGGGGCGCGGCGGGGAGCTGTTTTTT
>TRBD1|TRBJ1-2|few|TRBV15
CATSRAGTGRGTNYGYTF
TGTGCCACCAGCAGAGCCGGGACAGGGAGAGGTACTAACTATGGCTACACCTTC
>.|TRBJ2-2|many|TRBV12-3/TRBV12-4
CASSFRRGNTGELFF
TGTGCCAGCAGTTTTCGTCGAGGGAACACCGGGGAGCTGTTTTTT
>TRBD1|TRBJ2-2|many|TRBV6-1
CASRRDRSPGELFF
TGTGCCAGCAGACGGGACAGGTCTCCCGGGGAGCTGTTTTTT
>.|TRBJ1-1|few|TRBV19
CASSYRADTEAFF
TGTGCCAGTAGTTACAGGGCCGACACTGAAGCTTTCTTT
>TRBD1|TRBJ2-1|many|TRBV2
CASKDRVVRSSYNEQFF
TGTGCCAGCAAGGACAGGGTCGTCCGTAGCTCCTACAATGAGCAGTTCTTC
>TRBD2|TRBJ2-1|.|TRBV20-1
CSARVSGRALEQFF
TGCAGTGCTAGAGTTAGCGGGAGGGCGCTTGAGCAGTTCTTC
>TRBD2|TRBJ2-3|.|TRBV9
CASRQAGVTDTQYF
TGTGCCAGCCGCCAGGCGGGGGTCACAGATACGCAGTATTTT
>.|TRBJ1-6|few|TRBV20-1
CSAKLDTKSPLHF
TGCAGTGCTAAGCTGGACACTAAATCACCCCTCCACTTT
>.|TRBJ2-7|many|TRBV11-2
CASSLGAAIYEQYF
TGTGCCAGCAGCTTAGGAGCGGCAATCTACGAGCAGTACTTC
>.|TRBJ2-5|once|TRBV7-8
CASSLARSLAKETQYF
TGTGCCAGCAGCTTGGCCCGGAGTCTAGCCAAGGAGACCCAGTACTTC
>TRBD1|TRBJ2-5|.|TRBV2
CASSERTGFRETQYF
TGTGCCAGCAGCGAGAGGACAGGGTTTAGGGAGACCCAGTACTTC
>.|TRBJ2-6|few|TRBV19
CASIQRISSSGANVLTF
TGTGCCAGTATCCAACGGATTTCTAGCTCTGGGGCCAACGTCCTGACTTTC
>TRBD2|TRBJ2-1|.|TRBV25-1
CASSKAGGAYNEQFF
TGTGCCAGCAGTAAAGCGGGAGGCGCCTACAATGAGCAGTTCTTC
>.|TRBJ1-4|many|TRBV4-1
CASSQAQGEKLFF
TGCGCCAGCAGCCAAGCCCAGGGTGAAAAACTGTTTTTT
>.|TRBJ2-1|many|TRBV20-1
CSEGGYNEQFF
TGCAGCGAGGGGGGCTACAATGAGCAGTTCTTC
>.|TRBJ1-6|many|TRBV11-3
CASRPQGASGSPLHF
TGTGCCAGCAGACCCCAAGGGGCCTCGGGTTCACCCCTCCACTTT